This TCR beta chain is from a study of naive and memory T cell subsets (dated by TCRdb to about 2017). Notes on the research overall: The study applied an open-source, UMI-based TCR alpha and beta sequencing pipeline to sorted naive and memory peripheral blood T cell subsets. RNA was DNase-treated and reverse transcribed with TCR constant-region primers, mostly using SuperScript III. The results of the functional CMV T cell responses matched the IgG serology results in every case.

On the study overall, not on this receptor specifically: Each clonotype was defined as a single alpha or beta chain sequence rather than as a paired alpha/beta receptor. A power law was followed by TCR abundance, with an exponent that differed between naive and memory subsets but was consistent across the three individuals. Once error correction was done, more than 95% of naive TCR sequences showed up just once, which made the naive abundance distributions much steeper than those of the memory subsets. RNA-based TCR counts may be influenced by expression changes linked to T cell activation and differentiation. In both CD4 and CD8 cells, going from naive through CM, EM and EMRA, the Gini index went up while Shannon and inverse Simpson diversity went down. The repertoire findings for the naive and memory subsets could not be validated, as no ground truth was available.

From the second PCR step onward, the TCR alpha chain libraries and the TCR beta chain libraries were amplified separately. The CMV status of each donor was determined by measuring IFNgamma production from CD4+ T cells after fresh PBMCs had been stimulated overnight with CMV viral lysate. Miltenyi beads were used first to positively select CD4 T cells, and CD8 T cells were then positively selected from the CD4-negative fraction. Cells stained for CD3, CD4, CD8, CD45RA, CD27 and a live/dead dye were sorted on a BD Aria II into four subsets by CD45RA and CD27. Blood was obtained from a few healthy volunteers, and the blood from each volunteer was fractionated into CD4 and CD8 T cells and subsequently into four differentiation subsets. Around 110 ml of peripheral blood was collected from each donor, and PBMC were isolated by Ficoll-Paque PLUS density-gradient centrifugation. Sorted cells were lysed in RLT buffer, and RNA was extracted with a Qiagen RNeasy kit and stored at -80°C.

This clonotype was detected only a few times. Its antigen remains undetermined. The input lacks base qualities; no much larger clone sits a single base away. The library was produced with UMI-ligation and nested PCR. To cover both TRBC1 and TRBC2, the beta constant-region primer consisted of an equimolar mix of two oligonucleotides. Four rounds of PCR were used to amplify ligated cDNA, with nested alpha and beta constant-region primers being used together with the SP2 primer. T4 RNA ligase 1 ligated a single-stranded oligonucleotide carrying the SP2 primer and a 12-nucleotide UMI to the cDNA 3' end. Incubation of the ligation reaction was carried out at 16 degrees C for about 20-25 hours. PCR2 was typically run as a SYBR Green qPCR and stopped at a predetermined threshold to prevent over-amplification. Every purification after the first one was done using Agencourt AMPure XP magnetic beads. Libraries were quantified by Qubit and checked on a TapeStation, where a main peak was expected near 650 bp. Pooled libraries were sequenced on an Illumina MiSeq using v2 2x251 paired-end kits, and typically 1-2 million reads were obtained per sample. Each sample was pooled at approximately 4.3 nM, and roughly 4.5-7.5% PhiX was included to help cluster recognition. The source study handled its data this way. V and J genes were assigned to Demultiplexor-processed FASTQ reads by Decombinator through tag matching, with a single base-pair mismatch being allowed. Collapsinator used UMIs to correct both sequencing errors and frequency errors arising from PCR heterogeneity. CDR3Translator translated TCRs and extracted CDR3s from the conserved cysteine to the FGXG phenylalanine, flagging non-productive sequences. Repertoires were subsampled to equal numbers of UMI-defined TCRs before Gini, Shannon entropy and inverse Simpson indices were calculated. Clonotype abundance distributions were fitted to a power law by maximum likelihood within the linear range. For one naive CD8 sample, the pipeline and MIGEC produced similar UMI counts, unique TCR numbers and clonal distributions. The repertoires were searched for approximately 7,000 CMV-associated CDR3 sequences that had been compiled from VDJdb and a published dataset. TCRdb reran the public reads through fastp at Q25 and MiXCR, keeping productive beta chains. For every CDR3 protein sequence, its rows merge into one entry that carries the most common genes and DNA. The V and J calls follow TCRdb's processing rather than the paper's. The sample data list 95,000 to 150,000 distinct CDR3 sequences, and 36% of these were observed just once. The leading ten clones occupy roughly 0.9% of the sample.

The trim is 0 bases for V and 6 bases for J, with a gap of 12 bases between the germline ends. As encoded in the germline V gene, CDR1 is SGHRS while CDR2 is YFSETQ. Taken from cysteine to phenylalanine, the CDR3 has 14 residues. Only the CDR3 DNA stays, 42 bases, in frame from base 1. Recombination connected TRBV5-1 to TRBJ1-2; the D gene assignment is ambiguous. This TCR was recovered from a human donor in good health. The sample taken for sequencing was central memory CD4+ T cells from blood. Per the publication, the cell subset or site label means: central memory, CD45RA- CD27+. In nucleotides, the sequence is TGCGCCAGCAGCTTGGATATCGGCCCCGATGGCTACACCTTC. Its protein is CASSLDIGPDGYTF.